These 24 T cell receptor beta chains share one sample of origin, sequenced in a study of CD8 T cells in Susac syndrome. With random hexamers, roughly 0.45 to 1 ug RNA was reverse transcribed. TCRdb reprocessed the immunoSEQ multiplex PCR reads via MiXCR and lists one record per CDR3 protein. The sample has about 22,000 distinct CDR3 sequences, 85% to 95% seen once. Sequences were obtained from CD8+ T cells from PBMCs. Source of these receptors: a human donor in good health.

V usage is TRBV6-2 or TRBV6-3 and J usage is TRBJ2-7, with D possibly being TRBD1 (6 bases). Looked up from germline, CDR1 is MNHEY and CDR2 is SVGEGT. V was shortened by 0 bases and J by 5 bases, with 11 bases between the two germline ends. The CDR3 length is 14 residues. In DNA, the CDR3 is TGTGCCAGCAGTTACTCCCCGGGACACGACGAGCAGTACTTC. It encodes CASSYSPGHDEQYF.

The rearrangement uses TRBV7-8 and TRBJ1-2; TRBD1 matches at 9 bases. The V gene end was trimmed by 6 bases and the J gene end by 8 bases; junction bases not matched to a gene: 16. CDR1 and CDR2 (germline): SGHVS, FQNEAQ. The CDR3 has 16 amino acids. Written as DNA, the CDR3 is TGTGCCAGCAGGTTGGGGGGGACAGGGTCATCGCACGGCTACACCTTC. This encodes CASRLGGTGSSHGYTF.

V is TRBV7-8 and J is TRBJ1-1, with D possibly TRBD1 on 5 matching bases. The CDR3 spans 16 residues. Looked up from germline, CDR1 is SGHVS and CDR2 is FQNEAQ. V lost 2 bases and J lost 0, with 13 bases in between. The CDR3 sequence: CASSLSQGVLNTEAFF. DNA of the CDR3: TGTGCCAGCAGCTTAAGCCAAGGGGTACTGAACACTGAAGCTTTCTTT. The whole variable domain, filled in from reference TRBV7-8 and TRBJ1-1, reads GAGVSQSPRYKVAKRGQDVALRCDPISGHVSLFWYQQALGQGPEFLTYFQNEAQLDKSGLPSDRFFAERPEGSVSTLKIQRTQQEDSAVYLCASSLSQGVLNTEAFFGQGTRLTVV.

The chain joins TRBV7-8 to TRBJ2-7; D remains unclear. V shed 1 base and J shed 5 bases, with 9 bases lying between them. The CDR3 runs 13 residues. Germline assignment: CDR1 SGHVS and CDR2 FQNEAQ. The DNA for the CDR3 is TGTGCCAGCAGCTTAGGATACCTCGACGAGCAGTACTTC. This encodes CASSLGYLDEQYF.

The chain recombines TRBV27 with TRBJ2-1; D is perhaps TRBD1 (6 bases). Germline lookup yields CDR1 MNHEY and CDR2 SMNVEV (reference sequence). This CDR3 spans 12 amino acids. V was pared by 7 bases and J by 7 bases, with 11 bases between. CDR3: CASTTGMNEQFF. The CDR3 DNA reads TGTGCCAGCACCACAGGGATGAATGAGCAGTTCTTC.

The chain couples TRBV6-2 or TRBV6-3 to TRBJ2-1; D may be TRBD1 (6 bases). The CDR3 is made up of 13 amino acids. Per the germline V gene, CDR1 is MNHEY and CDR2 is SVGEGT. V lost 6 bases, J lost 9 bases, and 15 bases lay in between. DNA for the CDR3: TGTGCCAGCAGCCGGGACACTGGGACTGAGCAGTTCTTC. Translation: CASSRDTGTEQFF.

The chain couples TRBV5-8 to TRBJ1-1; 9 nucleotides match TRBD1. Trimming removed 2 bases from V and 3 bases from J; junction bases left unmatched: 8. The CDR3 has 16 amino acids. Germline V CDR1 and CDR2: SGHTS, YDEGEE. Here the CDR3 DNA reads TGTGCCAGCAGCTTAGGTACAGGGGGCCGGTACACTGAAGCTTTCTTT. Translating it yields CASSLGTGGRYTEAFF.

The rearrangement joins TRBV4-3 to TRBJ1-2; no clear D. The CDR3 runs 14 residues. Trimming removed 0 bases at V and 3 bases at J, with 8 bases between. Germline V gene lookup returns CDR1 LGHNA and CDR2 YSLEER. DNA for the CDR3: TGCGCCAGCAGCCAAGATATTTGGGACTATGGCTACACCTTC. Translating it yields CASSQDIWDYGYTF.

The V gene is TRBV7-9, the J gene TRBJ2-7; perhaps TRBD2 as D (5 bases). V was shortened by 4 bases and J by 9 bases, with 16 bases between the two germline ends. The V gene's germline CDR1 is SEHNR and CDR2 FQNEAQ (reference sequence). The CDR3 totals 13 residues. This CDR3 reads CASSSVLEKRQYF. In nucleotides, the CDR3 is TGTGCCAGCAGCTCCGTACTAGAGAAACGGCAGTACTTC.

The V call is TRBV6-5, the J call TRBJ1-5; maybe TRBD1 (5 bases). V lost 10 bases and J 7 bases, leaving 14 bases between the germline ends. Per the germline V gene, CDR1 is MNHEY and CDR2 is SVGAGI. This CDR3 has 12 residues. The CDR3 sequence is CATGQGGQPQHF. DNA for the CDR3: TGTGCCACAGGGCAGGGCGGACAGCCCCAGCATTTT.

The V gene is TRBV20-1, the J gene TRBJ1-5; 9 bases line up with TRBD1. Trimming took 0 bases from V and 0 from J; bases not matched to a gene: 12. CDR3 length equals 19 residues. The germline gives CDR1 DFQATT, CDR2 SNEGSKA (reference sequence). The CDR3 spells CSARERDRAVGYSNQPQHF. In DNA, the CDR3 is TGCAGTGCTAGAGAGAGGGACAGGGCCGTAGGATATAGCAATCAGCCCCAGCATTTT.

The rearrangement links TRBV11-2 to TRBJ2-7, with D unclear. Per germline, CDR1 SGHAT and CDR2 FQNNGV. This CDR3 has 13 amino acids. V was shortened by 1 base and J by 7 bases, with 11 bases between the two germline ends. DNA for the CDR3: TGTGCCAGCAGCTTAGTCCCGAACGGGGAGCAGTACTTC. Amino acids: CASSLVPNGEQYF.

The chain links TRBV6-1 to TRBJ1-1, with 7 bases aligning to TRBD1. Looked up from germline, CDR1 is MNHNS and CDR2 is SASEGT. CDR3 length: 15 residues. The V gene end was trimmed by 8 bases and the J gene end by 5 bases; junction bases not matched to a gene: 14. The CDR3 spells CASPYRAGGRTEAFF. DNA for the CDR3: TGTGCCAGCCCATACCGGGCAGGGGGTAGAACTGAAGCTTTCTTT.

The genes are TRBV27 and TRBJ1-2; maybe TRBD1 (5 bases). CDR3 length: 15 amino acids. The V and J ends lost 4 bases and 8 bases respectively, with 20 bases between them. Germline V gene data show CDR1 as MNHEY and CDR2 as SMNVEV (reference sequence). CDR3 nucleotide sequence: TGTGCCAGCAGTTCAGGGACGCCGACCGGAGAAGGCTACACCTTC. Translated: CASSSGTPTGEGYTF.

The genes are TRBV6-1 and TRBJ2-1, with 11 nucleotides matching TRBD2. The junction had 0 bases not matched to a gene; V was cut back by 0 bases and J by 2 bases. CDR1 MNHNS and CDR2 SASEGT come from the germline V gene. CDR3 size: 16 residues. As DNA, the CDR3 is TGTGCCAGCAGTGAAGCTAGCGGGGGGGCCTACAATGAGCAGTTCTTC. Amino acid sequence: CASSEASGGAYNEQFF.

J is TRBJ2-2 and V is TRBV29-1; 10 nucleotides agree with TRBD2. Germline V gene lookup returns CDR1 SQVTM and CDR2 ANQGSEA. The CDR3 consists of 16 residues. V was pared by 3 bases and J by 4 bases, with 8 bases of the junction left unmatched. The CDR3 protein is CSVEATSGAGTGELFF. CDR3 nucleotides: TGCAGCGTTGAGGCTACTAGCGGGGCTGGCACCGGGGAGCTGTTTTTT.

This CDR3 reads CASSLAGHSYGYTF. The CDR3 nucleotides are TGTGCCAGCAGCTTAGCTGGGCATTCCTATGGCTACACCTTC. This sequence joins TRBV7-2 and TRBJ1-2; D gene ambiguous. The CDR3 contains 14 residues. Trimming removed 0 bases at V and 4 bases at J, with 9 bases between. The germline V gene has CDR1 SGHTA and CDR2 FQGNSA.

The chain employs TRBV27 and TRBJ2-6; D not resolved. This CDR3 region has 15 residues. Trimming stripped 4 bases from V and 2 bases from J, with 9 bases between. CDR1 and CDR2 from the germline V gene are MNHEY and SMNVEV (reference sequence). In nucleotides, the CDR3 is TGTGCCAGCAGTTCGAATTTCCCTGGGGCCAACGTCCTGACTTTC. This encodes CASSSNFPGANVLTF. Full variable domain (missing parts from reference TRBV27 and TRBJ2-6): EAQVTQNPRYLITVTGKKLTVTCSQNMNHEYMSWYRQDPGLGLRQIYYSMNVEVTDKGDVPEGYKVSRKEKRNFPLILESPSPNQTSLYFCASSSNFPGANVLTFGAGSRLTVL.

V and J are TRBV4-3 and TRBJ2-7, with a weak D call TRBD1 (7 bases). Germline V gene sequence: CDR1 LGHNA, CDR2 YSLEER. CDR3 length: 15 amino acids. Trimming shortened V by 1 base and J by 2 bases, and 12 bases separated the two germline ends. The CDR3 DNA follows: TGCGCCAGCAGCCAAGGGGCAGGGGGGACCTACGAGCAGTACTTC. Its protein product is CASSQGAGGTYEQYF.

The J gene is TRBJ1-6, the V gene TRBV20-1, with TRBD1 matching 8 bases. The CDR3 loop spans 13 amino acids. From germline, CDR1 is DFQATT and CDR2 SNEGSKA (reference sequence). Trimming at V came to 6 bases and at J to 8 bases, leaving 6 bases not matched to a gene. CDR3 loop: CSALDRGDSPLHF. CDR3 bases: TGCAGTGCGTTAGACAGGGGTGATTCACCCCTCCACTTT.

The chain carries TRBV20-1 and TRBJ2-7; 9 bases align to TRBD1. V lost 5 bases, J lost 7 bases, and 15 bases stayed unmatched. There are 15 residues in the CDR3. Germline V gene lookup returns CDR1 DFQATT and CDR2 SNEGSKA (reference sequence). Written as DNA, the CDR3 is TGCAGTGCTGGCTTCCCGGGACAGGGCAGTTCAGAGCAGTACTTC. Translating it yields CSAGFPGQGSSEQYF.

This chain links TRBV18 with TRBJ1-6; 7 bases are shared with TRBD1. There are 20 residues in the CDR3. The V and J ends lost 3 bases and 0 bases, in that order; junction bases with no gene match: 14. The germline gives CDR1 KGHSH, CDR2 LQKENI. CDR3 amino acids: CASSPKSLRGPDSYNSPLHF. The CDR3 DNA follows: TGTGCCAGCTCACCGAAATCCTTAAGGGGGCCTGACTCCTATAATTCACCCCTCCACTTT.

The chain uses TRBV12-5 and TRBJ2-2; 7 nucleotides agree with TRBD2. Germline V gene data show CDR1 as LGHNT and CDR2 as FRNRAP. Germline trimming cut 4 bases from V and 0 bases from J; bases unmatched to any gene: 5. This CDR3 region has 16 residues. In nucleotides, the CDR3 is TGTGCTAGTGGTTGGGCTAGCGGCGCGAACACCGGGGAGCTGTTTTTT. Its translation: CASGWASGANTGELFF. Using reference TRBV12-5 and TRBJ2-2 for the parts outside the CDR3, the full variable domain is DARVTQTPRHKVTEMGQEVTMRCQPILGHNTVFWYRQTMMQGLELLAYFRNRAPLDDSGMPKDRFSAEMPDATLATLKIQPSEPRDSAVYFCASGWASGANTGELFFGEGSRLTVL.

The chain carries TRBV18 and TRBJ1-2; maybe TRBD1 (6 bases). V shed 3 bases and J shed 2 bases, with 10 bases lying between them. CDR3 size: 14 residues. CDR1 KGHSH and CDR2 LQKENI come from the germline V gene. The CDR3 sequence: CASSPSTGNYGYTF. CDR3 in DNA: TGTGCCAGCTCACCTTCTACAGGGAACTATGGCTACACCTTC.